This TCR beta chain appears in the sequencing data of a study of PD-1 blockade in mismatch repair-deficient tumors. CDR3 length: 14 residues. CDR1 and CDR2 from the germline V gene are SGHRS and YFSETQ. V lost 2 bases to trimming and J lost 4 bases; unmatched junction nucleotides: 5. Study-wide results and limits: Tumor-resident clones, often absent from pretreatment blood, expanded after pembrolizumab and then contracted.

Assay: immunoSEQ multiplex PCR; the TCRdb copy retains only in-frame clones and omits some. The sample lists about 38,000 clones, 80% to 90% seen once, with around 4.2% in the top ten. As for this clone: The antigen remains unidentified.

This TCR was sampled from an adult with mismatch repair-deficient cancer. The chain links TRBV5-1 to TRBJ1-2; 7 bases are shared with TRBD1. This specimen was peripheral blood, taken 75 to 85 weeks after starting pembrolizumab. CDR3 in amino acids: CASSLGQELYGYTF. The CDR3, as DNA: TGCGCCAGCAGCTTAGGACAGGAACTCTATGGCTACACCTTC.